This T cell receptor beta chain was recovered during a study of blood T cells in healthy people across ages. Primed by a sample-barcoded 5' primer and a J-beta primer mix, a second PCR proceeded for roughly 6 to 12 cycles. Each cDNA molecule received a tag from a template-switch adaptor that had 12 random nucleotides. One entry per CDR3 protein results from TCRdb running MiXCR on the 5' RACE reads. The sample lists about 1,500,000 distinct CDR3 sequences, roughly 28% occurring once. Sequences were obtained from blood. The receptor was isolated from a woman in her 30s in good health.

CDR3 DNA: TGTGCCAGCAGCTCGGCGGGCGTTCACACAGATACGCAGTATTTT. Its protein product is CASSSAGVHTDTQYF. The J gene is TRBJ2-3, the V gene TRBV5-8; maybe TRBD2 (5 bases). This CDR3 spans 15 amino acids. Germline CDR1 and CDR2: SGHTS and YDEGEE. V was trimmed by 3 bases and J by 2 bases, leaving 13 bases between them.